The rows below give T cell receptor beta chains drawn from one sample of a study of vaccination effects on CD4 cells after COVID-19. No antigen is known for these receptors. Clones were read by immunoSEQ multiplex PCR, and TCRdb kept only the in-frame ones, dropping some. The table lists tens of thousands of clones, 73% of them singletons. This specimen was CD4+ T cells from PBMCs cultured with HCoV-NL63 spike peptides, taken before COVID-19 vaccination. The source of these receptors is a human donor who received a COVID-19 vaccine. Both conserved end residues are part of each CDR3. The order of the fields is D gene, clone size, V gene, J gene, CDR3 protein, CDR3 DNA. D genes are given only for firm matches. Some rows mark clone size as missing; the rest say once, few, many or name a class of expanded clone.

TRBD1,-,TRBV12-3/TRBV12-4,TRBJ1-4,CASSRTGHEKLFF,TGTGCCAGCAGTAGGACAGGGCACGAAAAACTGTTTTTT
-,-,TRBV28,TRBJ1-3,CASSLGGNTIYF,TGTGCCAGCAGTTTGGGGGGAAACACCATATATTTT
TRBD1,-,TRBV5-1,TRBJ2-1,CASSPGQEANEQFF,TGCGCCAGCAGCCCGGGACAGGAAGCTAATGAGCAGTTCTTC
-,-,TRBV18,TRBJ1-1,CASSPLNGGGVNTEAFF,TGTGCCAGCTCACCCCTAAACGGAGGTGGGGTAAACACTGAAGCTTTCTTT
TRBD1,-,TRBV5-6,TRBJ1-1,CASSPSAGGTEAFF,TGTGCCAGCAGCCCCTCGGCAGGGGGCACTGAAGCTTTCTTT
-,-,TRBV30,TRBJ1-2,CAWSVQSSYGYTF,TGTGCCTGGAGTGTACAGAGTTCTTATGGCTACACCTTC
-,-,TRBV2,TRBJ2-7,CASSEEGPSPEQYF,TGTGCCAGCAGTGAAGAGGGTCCTTCACCCGAGCAGTACTTC
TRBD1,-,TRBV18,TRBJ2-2,CASSGQASLNTGELFF,TGTGCCAGCTCAGGACAGGCCTCCCTTAACACCGGGGAGCTGTTTTTT
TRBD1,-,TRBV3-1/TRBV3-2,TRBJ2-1,CASSPGQGREQFF,TGTGCCAGCAGCCCAGGACAGGGCCGGGAGCAGTTCTTC
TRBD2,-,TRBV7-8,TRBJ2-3,CASSLLGTSGGRRTDTQYF,TGTGCCAGCAGCTTATTGGGGACTAGCGGGGGCCGCCGCACAGATACGCAGTATTTT
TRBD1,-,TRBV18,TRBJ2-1,CASSPPGQGFVGEQFF,TGTGCCAGCTCACCACCGGGACAGGGATTTGTTGGTGAGCAGTTCTTC
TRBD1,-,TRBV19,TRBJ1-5,CASSTQGRGNQPQHF,TGTGCCAGTAGTACACAGGGGCGCGGCAATCAGCCCCAGCATTTT
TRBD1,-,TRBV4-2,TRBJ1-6,CASSQDRGQINSPLHF,TGTGCCAGCAGCCAAGATAGGGGGCAGATCAATTCACCCCTCCACTTT
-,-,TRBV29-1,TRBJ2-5,CSVDYFGTGETQYF,TGCAGCGTTGATTACTTCGGAACTGGGGAGACCCAGTACTTC
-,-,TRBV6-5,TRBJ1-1,CASSYAWGVNTEAFF,TGTGCCAGCAGTTACGCGTGGGGGGTGAACACTGAAGCTTTCTTT
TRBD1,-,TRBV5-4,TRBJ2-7,CASSIRTGYKYF,TGTGCCAGCAGCATCCGGACAGGCTACAAGTACTTC
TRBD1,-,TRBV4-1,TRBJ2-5,CASSQGGQGKGAQYF,TGCGCCAGCAGCCAAGGCGGACAGGGAAAGGGGGCCCAGTACTTC
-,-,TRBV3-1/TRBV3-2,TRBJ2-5,CASSHLPRGETQYF,TGTGCCAGCAGCCACCTGCCGCGGGGAGAGACCCAGTACTTC
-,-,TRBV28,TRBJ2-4,CAGSPHGQQAKNIQYF,TGTGCCGGCAGTCCCCACGGACAGCAAGCCAAAAACATTCAGTACTTC
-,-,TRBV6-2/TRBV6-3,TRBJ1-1,CASSYSVANTEAFF,TGTGCCAGCAGTTACTCGGTTGCGAACACTGAAGCTTTCTTT
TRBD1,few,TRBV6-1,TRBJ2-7,CASSGGAGTGNGYEQYF,TGTGCCAGCAGTGGGGGGGCCGGGACAGGGAATGGCTACGAGCAGTACTTC
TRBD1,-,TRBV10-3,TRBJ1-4,CAIRGAGGDEKLFF,TGTGCCATCAGAGGGGCAGGGGGCGACGAAAAACTGTTTTTT
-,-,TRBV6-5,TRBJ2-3,CASRRLADTQYF,TGTGCCAGCAGACGCTTGGCAGATACGCAGTATTTT
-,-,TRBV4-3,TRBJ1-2,CASSQERGGWDYGYTF,TGCGCCAGCAGCCAAGAAAGAGGGGGATGGGACTATGGCTACACCTTC
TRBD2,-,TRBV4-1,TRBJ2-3,CASSQGGTRYF,TGCGCCAGCAGCCAAGGGGGGACTAGGTATTTT